This T cell receptor (beta chain) was observed in a study of spatial heterogeneity in lung cancer. Documented time point: blood at routine non-recurrence follow-up after resection. Whole RNA came from tumor, nontumor lung or frozen PBMC and was sequenced without being sorted. In this sample, this clonotype turned up a few times. Germline CDR1 and CDR2: SGHRS and YFSETQ. Trimming stripped 2 bases from V and 8 bases from J, with 13 bases between. The CDR3 spans 14 residues. MiXCR was run by TCRdb on the 5' RACE reads, yielding one entry per CDR3 protein. The sample has around 45,000 distinct CDR3 sequences, 20% to 25% seen once; the top ten hold 7% to 7.5%.

The receptor's source is a female donor with early-stage non-small cell lung cancer. The chain carries TRBV5-1 and TRBJ1-4; no clear D gene. Sequenced here: PBMCs, sampled at follow-up. The CDR3 reads CASSFDDAGEKLFF. The CDR3 region has the DNA TGCGCCAGCAGCTTCGATGATGCGGGAGAAAAACTGTTTTTT. Looking up the rest from reference TRBV5-1 and TRBJ1-4 gives the full variable domain: KAGVTQTPRYLIKTRGQQVTLSCSPISGHRSVSWYQQTPGQGLQFLFEYFSETQRNKGNFPGRFSGRQFSNSRSEMNVSTLELGDSALYLCASSFDDAGEKLFFGSGTQLSVL.